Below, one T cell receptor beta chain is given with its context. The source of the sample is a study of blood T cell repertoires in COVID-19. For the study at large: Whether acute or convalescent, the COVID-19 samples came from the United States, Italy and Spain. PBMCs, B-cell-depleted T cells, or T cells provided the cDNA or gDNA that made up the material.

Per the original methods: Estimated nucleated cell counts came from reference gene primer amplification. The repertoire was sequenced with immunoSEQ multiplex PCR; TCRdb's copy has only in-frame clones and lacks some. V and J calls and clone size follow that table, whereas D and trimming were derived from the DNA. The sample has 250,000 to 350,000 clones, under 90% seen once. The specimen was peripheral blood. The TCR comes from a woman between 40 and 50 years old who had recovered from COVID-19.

The CDR3 protein is CASSPAGGRTYNEQFF. The CDR3 DNA follows: TGTGCCAGCTCACCCGCGGGGGGGCGGACCTACAATGAGCAGTTCTTC. This chain uses TRBV18 with TRBJ2-1, with 9 bases that match TRBD2. The germline V gene has CDR1 KGHSH and CDR2 LQKENI. V lost 3 bases, J lost 2 bases, and 5 bases stayed unmatched. The CDR3 is made up of 16 amino acids.